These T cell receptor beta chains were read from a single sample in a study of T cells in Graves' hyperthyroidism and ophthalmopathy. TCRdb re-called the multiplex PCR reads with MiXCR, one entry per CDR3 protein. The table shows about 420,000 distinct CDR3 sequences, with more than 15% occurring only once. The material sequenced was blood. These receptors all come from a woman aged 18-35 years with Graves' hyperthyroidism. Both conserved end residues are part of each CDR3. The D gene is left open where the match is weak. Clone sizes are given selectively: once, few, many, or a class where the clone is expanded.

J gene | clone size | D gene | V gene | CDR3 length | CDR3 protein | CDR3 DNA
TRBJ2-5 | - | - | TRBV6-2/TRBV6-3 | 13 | CASEWAGGETQYF | TGTGCCAGCGAATGGGCGGGCGGTGAGACCCAGTACTTC
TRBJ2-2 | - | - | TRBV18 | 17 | CASSPTPGQTNTGGLFF | TGTGCCAGCTCTCCTACGCCGGGACAGACGAACACCGGGGGGCTGTTTTTT
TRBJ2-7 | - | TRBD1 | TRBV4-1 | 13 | CASRPGTGNEQYF | TGCGCCAGCAGACCCGGGACAGGGAACGAGCAGTACTTC
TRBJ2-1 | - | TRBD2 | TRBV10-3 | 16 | CAISESPTGGRGEQFF | TGTGCCATCAGTGAGTCCCCCACGGGGGGGCGGGGTGAGCAGTTCTTC
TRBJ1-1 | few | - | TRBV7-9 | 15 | CASSTRRTANTEAFF | TGTGCCAGCAGCACCCGACGGACAGCGAACACTGAAGCTTTCTTT
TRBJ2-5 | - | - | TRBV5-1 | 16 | CASSLEGRRRGETQYF | TGCGCCAGCAGCTTGGAGGGCAGACGGAGGGGAGAGACCCAGTACTTC
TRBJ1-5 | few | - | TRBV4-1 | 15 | CASSPGRLTNQPQHF | TGCGCCAGCAGCCCCGGACGCCTGACGAATCAGCCCCAGCATTTT
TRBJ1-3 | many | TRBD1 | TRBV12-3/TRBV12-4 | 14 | CASSKDRARNTIYF | TGTGCCAGCAGTAAGGACAGGGCGCGAAACACCATATATTTT
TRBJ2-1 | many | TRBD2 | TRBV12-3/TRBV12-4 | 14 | CASKERGTYNEQFF | TGTGCCAGCAAGGAGCGGGGGACCTACAATGAGCAGTTCTTC
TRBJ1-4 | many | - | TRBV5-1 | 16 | CASSPLEASHNEKLFF | TGCGCCAGCAGCCCTCTGGAGGCTTCCCATAATGAAAAACTGTTTTTT
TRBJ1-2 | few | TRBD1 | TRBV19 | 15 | CASSNAGGWNYGCTF | TGTGCCAGTAGTAACGCAGGGGGCTGGAACTATGGCTGCACCTTC
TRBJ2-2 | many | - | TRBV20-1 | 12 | CSIQGRTGELFF | TGCAGTATACAGGGTCGAACCGGGGAGCTGTTTTTT
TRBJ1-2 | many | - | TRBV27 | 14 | CASSLDGSNYGYTF | TGTGCCAGCAGTTTAGATGGGTCGAACTATGGCTACACCTTC
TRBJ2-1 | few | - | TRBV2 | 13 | CARTSPGVGEQFF | TGTGCCAGGACTAGTCCGGGGGTGGGTGAGCAGTTCTTC
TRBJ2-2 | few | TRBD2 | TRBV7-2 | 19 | CASSLARLAGGRGTGELFF | TGTGCCAGCAGCTTAGCGCGACTAGCGGGGGGGCGGGGCACCGGGGAGCTGTTTTTT
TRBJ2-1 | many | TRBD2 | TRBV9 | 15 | CASSALAGGINEQFF | TGTGCCAGCAGCGCCCTAGCGGGGGGGATCAATGAGCAGTTCTTC
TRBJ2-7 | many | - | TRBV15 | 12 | CATSRDLYEQYF | TGTGCCACCAGCAGGGACCTGTACGAGCAGTACTTC
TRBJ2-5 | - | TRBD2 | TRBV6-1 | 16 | CASSPGTSGSRETQYF | TGTGCCAGCAGCCCCGGGACTAGCGGGAGCCGAGAGACCCAGTACTTC